The 29 T cell receptor beta chains presented below share a single source sample, sequenced in a study of blood T cell repertoires in COVID-19. Profiled with immunoSEQ multiplex PCR; TCRdb holds only in-frame clones, not every one. The sample comprises 250,000 to 300,000 clones, approximately 85% of which are singletons, and 1% rests with the top ten. The specimen was PBMCs or T cells enriched from blood (not recorded which). The receptors were gathered from a woman between 25 and 40 years old who had recovered from COVID-19.

This clone was detected once. The chain links TRBV18 to TRBJ1-3; D gene uncertain. The V gene lost 4 bases and the J gene lost 0 bases, with 10 bases spanning the gap. Germline loops: CDR1 KGHSH, CDR2 LQKENI. The CDR3 covers 15 residues. Here the CDR3 DNA reads TGTGCCAGCTCACTGACTGTTACCTCTGGAAACACCATATATTTT. Its protein product is CASSLTVTSGNTIYF.

The chain employs TRBV30 and TRBJ1-1, with a possible D match to TRBD1 (5 bases). CDR1 is GTSNPN, CDR2 SVGIG, per germline (reference sequence). The CDR3 covers 13 residues. V lost 5 bases to trimming and J lost 0 bases, with 10 bases between them. The CDR3 sequence: CAWQPGMNTEAFF. Written as DNA, the CDR3 is TGTGCCTGGCAACCAGGGATGAACACTGAAGCTTTCTTT. The whole variable domain, filled in from reference TRBV30 and TRBJ1-1, reads SQTIHQWPATLVQPVGSPLSLECTVEGTSNPNLYWYRQAAGRGLQLLFYSVGIGQISSEVPQNLSASRPQDRQFILSSKKLLLSDSGFYLCAWQPGMNTEAFFGQGTRLTVV.

The V call is TRBV7-9, the J call TRBJ1-1; D remains unclear. Between the trimmed V and J ends, which lost 5 bases and 10 bases, there was a span of 17 bases. This CDR3 is 13 amino acids long. CDR1 is SEHNR and CDR2 is FQNEAQ in the germline V gene (reference sequence). The CDR3 nucleotides are TGTGCCAGCAGCCGAGGGTCCTCGGGTGGAGCTTTCTTT. Translation gives CASSRGSSGGAFF. Filled out from reference TRBV7-9 and TRBJ1-1, the complete variable domain reads DTGVSQNPRHKITKRGQNVTFRCDPISEHNRLYWYRQTLGQGPEFLTYFQNEAQLEKSRLLSDRFSAERPKGSFSTLEIQRTEQGDSAMYLCASSRGSSGGAFFGQGTRLTVV.

The chain recombines TRBV3-1 (or the pseudogene TRBV3-2) with TRBJ2-3; 8 nucleotides match TRBD2. J gave up 0 bases and V 4 bases, and 3 bases lay outside the gene matches. The CDR3 covers 15 residues. Germline V lookup: CDR1 LGHDT, CDR2 YNNKEL (reference sequence). CDR3 sequence reads: CASSLGLASTDTQYF. CDR3 nucleotide sequence: TGTGCCAGCAGCCTTGGACTAGCTAGCACAGATACGCAGTATTTT.

The chain joins TRBV7-9 to TRBJ1-6; D call uncertain. The germline gives CDR1 SEHNR, CDR2 FQNEAQ (reference sequence). The ends were cut back, 11 bases at V and 7 bases at J, with 12 bases in the middle. The CDR3 extends over 12 amino acids. The CDR3, as DNA: TGTGCCTCTCAGGATGAAAATTCACCCCTCCACTTT. Amino acid sequence: CASQDENSPLHF.

The V call is TRBV7-9, the J call TRBJ2-5; 8 nucleotides match TRBD1. Unmatched junction bases numbered 5, after V lost 4 bases and J lost 1 base. From germline, CDR1 is SEHNR and CDR2 FQNEAQ (reference sequence). This CDR3 is 15 amino acids long. This CDR3 is CASSYGQGRQETQYF. DNA for the CDR3: TGTGCCAGCAGCTACGGACAGGGCCGCCAAGAGACCCAGTACTTC.

The gene calls are TRBV10-3 and TRBJ2-1, with 10 bases fitting TRBD2. Germline V gene sequence: CDR1 ENHRY, CDR2 SYGVKD. The ends lost 6 bases at V and 0 bases at J; junction bases unmatched: 5. The CDR3 spans 16 residues. CDR3 in amino acids: CAIRKSGGASYNEQFF. The CDR3 coding sequence is TGTGCCATCAGAAAAAGCGGGGGGGCCTCCTACAATGAGCAGTTCTTC.

CDR3: CASSVGTGSTDTQYF. DNA for the CDR3: TGTGCCAGCAGTGTCGGGACAGGGAGCACAGATACGCAGTATTTT. The chain employs TRBV2 and TRBJ2-3; 9 bases fit TRBD1. Looked up from germline, CDR1 is SNHLY and CDR2 is FYNNEI. The length of the CDR3 is 15 residues. V was clipped by 4 bases and J by 0 bases; unmatched bases: 2.

This chain uses TRBV27 with TRBJ2-7; 7 bases line up with TRBD2. Germline V gene data show CDR1 as MNHEY and CDR2 as SMNVEV (reference sequence). The CDR3 has 16 amino acids. V shed 6 bases, J shed 2 bases, and the junction held 13 bases outside the gene matches. The CDR3, as DNA: TGTGCCAGCAGGATCGGGGGGACCTCAAATACCTACGAGCAGTACTTC. Encoded protein: CASRIGGTSNTYEQYF.

The rearrangement joins TRBV6-5 to TRBJ1-1; D call uncertain. This CDR3 comprises 14 residues. Germline-derived CDR1 and CDR2 are MNHEY and SVGAGI. V was clipped by 8 bases and J by 10 bases, with 23 bases between them. The CDR3 DNA sequence: TGTGCCAGCTGCACTAACCCGCGGTTTAAGGTAGCTTTCTTT. Encoded protein: CASCTNPRFKVAFF.

V and J are TRBV9 and TRBJ2-6, with D uncertain. Between the trimmed V and J ends, which lost 0 bases and 0 bases, there was a span of 7 bases. Germline lookup yields CDR1 SGDLS and CDR2 YYNGEE. The CDR3 length is 16 residues. Here the CDR3 reads CASSVGAVSGANVLTF. The CDR3 DNA reads as TGTGCCAGCAGCGTAGGGGCAGTCTCTGGGGCCAACGTCCTGACTTTC.

The V gene is TRBV27, the J gene TRBJ1-1; D is perhaps TRBD1 (6 bases). Germline CDR1 and CDR2: MNHEY and SMNVEV (reference sequence). V lost 5 bases and J lost 3, with 13 bases in between. The CDR3 runs to 14 residues. The CDR3 region has the DNA TGTGCCAGCAGTCCCACAGGGCCTTACACTGAAGCTTTCTTT. Translating it yields CASSPTGPYTEAFF.

DNA for the CDR3: TGTGCCAGCAGCTTATCAGGGTTTAATCAGCCCCAGCATTTT. Translation gives CASSLSGFNQPQHF. V usage is TRBV7-9 and J usage is TRBJ1-5; maybe TRBD1 (5 bases). CDR3 length equals 14 residues. Germline CDR1 is SEHNR and CDR2 is FQNEAQ (reference sequence). With 2 bases removed from V and 4 bases from J, the gap between germline ends came to 9 bases.

The chain uses TRBV7-5 and TRBJ2-7; the table's D call TRBD2 went unverified against the DNA. TRBV7-5 is given as a pseudogene. The CDR3 sequence is 21 residues long. The DNA of the CDR3 is TGTGTCAGAAGCTTTACGATCTTTGGGACTAGCGGGAGGCTGGGCTCCTACGAGCAGTACTTC. Its protein product is CVRSFTIFGTSGRLGSYEQYF.

J is TRBJ1-2 and V is TRBV6-5; TRBD1 agrees at 9 bases. From germline, CDR1 is MNHEY and CDR2 SVGAGI. There are 15 residues in the CDR3. Trimming took 1 base from V and 4 from J; bases not matched to a gene: 4. The CDR3 DNA sequence: TGTGCCAGCAGTTACTGGACAGGGGCGGCCTATGGCTACACCTTC. This translates into CASSYWTGAAYGYTF.

The V call is TRBV28, the J call TRBJ1-1; no reliable D call. The CDR3 length is 12 residues. V was clipped by 10 bases and J by 0 bases, with 9 bases between them. Germline-derived CDR1 and CDR2 are MDHEN and SYDVKM. The CDR3 DNA follows: TGTGCCACCCAGTTTATGAACACTGAAGCTTTCTTT. The encoded protein is CATQFMNTEAFF.

This clone came up a few times. The chain combines TRBV10-2 with TRBJ2-3; TRBD2 matches 9 bases. The CDR3 has 12 amino acids. Germline loops: CDR1 WSHSY, CDR2 SAAADI. Trimming removed 2 bases from V and 9 bases from J; junction bases left unmatched: 0. Here the CDR3 reads CASSEGTSTQYF. Written as DNA, the CDR3 is TGCGCCAGCAGTGAGGGGACTAGCACGCAGTATTTT.

This clone was detected a few times. This chain connects TRBV18 to TRBJ1-1; 7 positions match TRBD1. With 4 bases clipped from V and 1 base from J, the junction kept 6 bases outside the gene matches. This CDR3 spans 15 amino acids. CDR1 is KGHSH and CDR2 is LQKENI in the germline V gene. The CDR3 DNA sequence: TGTGCCAGCTCACTTGCCGGGACAGAGAACACTGAAGCTTTCTTT. As protein: CASSLAGTENTEAFF.

J is TRBJ1-2 and V is TRBV5-1, with 10 bases lining up with TRBD1. The CDR3 contains 16 residues. The germline V gene has CDR1 SGHRS and CDR2 YFSETQ. V dropped 0 bases and J dropped 2; count of bases not matched to a gene: 4. CDR3 DNA sequence: TGCGCCAGCAGCTTGGAGACAGGGGGCCCAAACTATGGCTACACCTTC. It specifies CASSLETGGPNYGYTF. Together with reference TRBV5-1 and TRBJ1-2, the CDR3 gives the full variable domain: KAGVTQTPRYLIKTRGQQVTLSCSPISGHRSVSWYQQTPGQGLQFLFEYFSETQRNKGNFPGRFSGRQFSNSRSEMNVSTLELGDSALYLCASSLETGGPNYGYTFGSGTRLTVV.

The chain carries TRBV6-2 or TRBV6-3 and TRBJ2-6; D may be TRBD2 (6 bases). Per germline, CDR1 MNHEY and CDR2 SVGEGT. The CDR3 loop spans 16 amino acids. Trimming removed 5 bases at V and 2 bases at J, with 13 bases between. The CDR3 DNA follows: TGTGCCAGCAGTGCCATTGGGGGGACTGGGGCCAACGTCCTGACTTTC. This codes for CASSAIGGTGANVLTF.

Details on this clone: Other nucleotide sequences in the sample specify the same CDR3. The genes are TRBV28 and TRBJ1-2; D unclear. This CDR3 region has 12 residues. The V and J ends lost 3 bases and 5 bases respectively, with 7 bases between them. Per germline, CDR1 MDHEN and CDR2 SYDVKM. CDR3 in amino acids: CASSLSSYGYTF. CDR3 nucleotide sequence: TGTGCCAGCAGTTTGTCCAGTTATGGCTACACCTTC.

The chain links TRBV24-1 to TRBJ2-2, with D possibly TRBD2 on 6 matching bases. Germline V lookup: CDR1 KGHDR, CDR2 SFDVKD. The CDR3 is 15 amino acids. The V and J ends lost 1 base and 9 bases respectively, with 14 bases between them. The CDR3 nucleotides are TGTGCCACCAGTGATTTCCGATCGGGAGAGAGGGAGCTGTTTTTT. Protein product: CATSDFRSGERELFF.

The V call is TRBV5-4, the J call TRBJ2-3, with a tentative D call TRBD1 (5 bases). The V and J ends lost 4 bases and 4 bases respectively, with 13 bases between them. From germline, CDR1 is SGHNT and CDR2 YYREEE (reference sequence). The CDR3 is 14 amino acids. This CDR3 is CASSLRMGPDTQYF. CDR3 coding DNA: TGTGCCAGCAGCCTACGGATGGGGCCAGATACGCAGTATTTT.

The chain couples TRBV19 to TRBJ2-7, with D hard to call. The CDR3 runs to 17 residues. The ends were cut back, 2 bases at V and 0 bases at J, with 17 bases in the middle. CDR1 and CDR2 (germline): LNHDA, SQIVND (reference sequence). This CDR3 is CASSIKSPAGYSYEQYF. CDR3 nucleotides: TGTGCCAGTAGTATAAAGTCCCCGGCAGGTTACTCCTACGAGCAGTACTTC.

This clone has just one count. The rearrangement links TRBV4-2 to TRBJ2-7; no firm D call. Trimming shortened V by 4 bases and J by 5 bases, and 15 bases separated the two germline ends. The germline V gene has CDR1 LGHNA and CDR2 YNFKEQ. This CDR3 is built from 14 residues. DNA for the CDR3: TGTGCCAGCAGCCTTCATGAGGTCGAAGACGAGCAGTACTTC. Residues: CASSLHEVEDEQYF.

This clone was seen once. The rearrangement uses TRBV5-1 and TRBJ1-6; 7 bases align to TRBD1. The J segment lost 5 bases and the V segment lost 4 bases, leaving 9 bases of the junction unmatched. This CDR3 region has 16 residues. From germline, CDR1 is SGHRS and CDR2 YFSETQ. The CDR3: CASSPQGGVNNSPLHF. The CDR3 DNA reads TGCGCCAGCAGCCCGCAGGGGGGTGTCAATAATTCACCCCTCCACTTT.

J is TRBJ2-7 and V is TRBV2; D call uncertain. The CDR3 sequence is 13 residues long. The germline V and J ends were trimmed by 5 bases and 5 bases, with 13 bases remaining between them. Germline CDR1 SNHLY, CDR2 FYNNEI. CDR3 sequence: CASSYRRVDEQYF. The CDR3, as DNA: TGTGCCAGCAGTTATCGACGGGTAGACGAGCAGTACTTC.

In DNA, the CDR3 is TGTGCCAGCAGCTGGGGGACTAGCGGGGAAGGGAAGACCCAGTACTTC. Translated: CASSWGTSGEGKTQYF. The J gene is TRBJ2-5, the V gene TRBV5-6, with TRBD2 identical over 13 bases. This CDR3 has 16 amino acids. Germline CDR1 and CDR2: SGHDT and YYEEEE. V shed 3 bases, J shed 6 bases, and the junction held 8 bases outside the gene matches.

The J gene is TRBJ1-2, the V gene TRBV4-1, with 9 bases matching TRBD1. This CDR3 region has 15 residues. Germline V lookup: CDR1 MGHRA, CDR2 YSYEKL. V lost 4 bases to trimming and J lost 3 bases; unmatched junction nucleotides: 6. The CDR3 loop is CASSPPDRGDYGYTF. In nucleotides, the CDR3 is TGCGCCAGCAGCCCACCGGACAGGGGAGACTATGGCTACACCTTC.